This T cell receptor (beta chain) stems from a study of T cells in Graves' hyperthyroidism and ophthalmopathy. TCR beta CDR3 regions were amplified from RNA. The study used the HTBI primer set for a first-round RT-PCR of the TCR CDR3. MiXCR was run by TCRdb on the multiplex PCR reads, yielding one entry per CDR3 protein. This sample yields hundreds of thousands of distinct CDR3 sequences, of which roughly 15% are seen a single time; roughly an eighth belongs to the top ten. With 2 bases removed from V and 7 bases from J, the gap between germline ends came to 14 bases. The CDR3 covers 13 residues. Germline V gene sequence: CDR1 SQVTM, CDR2 ANQGSEA. This clonotype appeared many times. As yet, its antigen is unknown. Patients with ophthalmopathy all had a Clinical Activity Score of at least 3, a NOSPECS grade of at least 4 and duration under 3 months. Patients were excluded because of uncontrolled infection, other autoimmune disease, pregnancy or lactation.

Whole-study findings and limits: The model's output predicted ophthalmopathy at a median of around 6.9 months prior to onset. Peripheral blood also featured most of the thyroid clonotypes expanded above 0.001.

V is TRBV29-1 and J is TRBJ1-2, with D tentatively TRBD1 (5 bases). The sample comprised blood. This receptor was taken from a woman between 45 and 60 years old with Graves' ophthalmopathy. The CDR3 loop is CSVEQQGVGGYTF. In nucleotides, the CDR3 is TGCAGCGTTGAACAGCAGGGAGTTGGTGGCTACACCTTC.